This entry is about one TCR beta chain. Its antigen is as yet unknown. The primer mix had 60 Vbeta and 13 Jbeta primers. In the original workflow: Roughly 11 million shared chains were among the about 80 million unique TCR beta chains that a later analysis counted. Generated by immunoSEQ multiplex PCR, the TCRdb table keeps only in-frame clones and is missing some. The V and J calls and clone size were taken over from that table, and D and trimming were inferred from the DNA. Here the sample spans about 150,000 clones, about 77% being singletons. CDR1 LNHDA and CDR2 SQIVND come from the germline V gene (reference sequence). Trimming stripped 7 bases from V and 2 bases from J, with 9 bases between. The CDR3 runs 13 residues. This record comes from a study of cytomegalovirus exposure and HLA in healthy donors. Overall study context: An earlier analysis identified under 130 million unique TCR beta sequences in about 190 million T cells.

General study findings and limits: Analysis performed later found roughly 17,000 TCR beta sequences associated with HLA alleles at 0.05 false discovery rate.

The rearrangement links TRBV19 to TRBJ2-4, with unresolved D. The sequencing input was PBMCs. This TCR was recovered from a male donor in good health and CMV-seronegative. This CDR3 reads CASTTPSKNIQYF. For the CDR3, the DNA is TGTGCCAGTACAACTCCTTCCAAAAACATTCAGTACTTC. The entire variable domain, with the rest obtained from reference TRBV19 and TRBJ2-4, is as follows: DGGITQSPKYLFRKEGQNVTLSCEQNLNHDAMYWYRQDPGQGLRLIYYSQIVNDFQKGDIAEGYSVSREKKESFPLTVTSAQKNPTAFYLCASTTPSKNIQYFGAGTRLSVL.